These 26 T cell receptor beta chains were sequenced from one sample in a study of blood T cell repertoires in COVID-19. Method: immunoSEQ multiplex PCR; TCRdb's copy keeps in-frame clones and lacks some. The sample shows hundreds of thousands of clones, 86% of them seen only once. The specimen was peripheral blood. These receptors all come from a woman aged 65 to 85 with COVID-19, enrolled during active disease.

This chain connects TRBV18 to TRBJ1-2; 12 bases are a match to TRBD1. The V segment lost 3 bases and the J segment 2 bases; nucleotides outside the gene matches: 4. CDR1 KGHSH and CDR2 LQKENI come from the germline V gene. The CDR3 is made up of 16 amino acids. This CDR3 reads CASSPPGTGGNYGYTF. Written as DNA, the CDR3 is TGTGCCAGCTCACCCCCGGGGACAGGGGGCAACTATGGCTACACCTTC. The whole variable domain, filled in from reference TRBV18 and TRBJ1-2, reads NAGVMQNPRHLVRRRGQEARLRCSPMKGHSHVYWYRQLPEEGLKFMVYLQKENIIDESGMPKERFSAEFPKEGPSILRIQQVVRGDSAAYFCASSPPGTGGNYGYTFGSGTRLTVV.

The chain couples TRBV10-3 to TRBJ2-1; TRBD1 agrees at 9 bases. V shed 6 bases and J 3 bases; nucleotides not matched to a gene: 6. CDR3 length: 15 residues. Germline V gene data show CDR1 as ENHRY and CDR2 as SYGVKD. CDR3 nucleotide sequence: TGTGCCATCAGCGACCCGGGACAGGGCTACAATGAGCAGTTCTTC. This translates into CAISDPGQGYNEQFF.

The chain carries TRBV11-3 and TRBJ1-2, with 7 bases fitting TRBD1. This CDR3 is built from 13 residues. Germline values: CDR1 SGHNT, CDR2 YENEEA. The trim removed 4 bases at V and 6 bases at J, leaving 5 bases unmatched. CDR3 amino acids: CASSSETGNGYTF. The CDR3 nucleotides read TGTGCCAGCAGCTCAGAGACAGGGAATGGCTACACCTTC.

The chain couples TRBV28 to TRBJ2-3; D might be TRBD2 (5 bases). Germline loops: CDR1 MDHEN, CDR2 SYDVKM. The CDR3 loop spans 15 amino acids. Trimming cost V 3 bases and J 2 bases, with 12 bases left between them. The CDR3 protein is CASSLSGFNTDTQYF. Here the CDR3 DNA reads TGTGCCAGCAGTTTGTCGGGGTTCAACACAGATACGCAGTATTTT.

For the CDR3, the DNA is TGTGCCAGCAGCCAACAGGGTAACGCCGGGGAGCTGTTTTTT. Protein product: CASSQQGNAGELFF. The chain carries TRBV9 and TRBJ2-2; D possibly corresponds to TRBD1 (6 bases). Trimming stripped 4 bases from V and 6 bases from J, with 13 bases between. The CDR3 consists of 14 residues. The V gene's germline CDR1 is SGDLS and CDR2 YYNGEE.

The chain is built from TRBV30 and TRBJ1-5; 8 bases align to TRBD1. V was clipped by 2 bases and J by 3 bases; unmatched bases: 3. CDR1 and CDR2 from the germline V gene are GTSNPN and SVGIG (reference sequence). There are 14 residues in the CDR3. The CDR3 is CAWSTGGFNQPQHF. CDR3 nucleotide sequence: TGTGCCTGGAGTACAGGGGGATTCAATCAGCCCCAGCATTTT.

The chain recombines TRBV6-5 with TRBJ2-7, with 9 bases fitting TRBD1. Trimming at V came to 4 bases and at J to 5 bases, leaving 3 bases not matched to a gene. CDR3 size: 13 residues. Germline V lookup: CDR1 MNHEY, CDR2 SVGAGI. CDR3 DNA: TGTGCCAGCAGTTCGGACAGGGGTAACGAGCAGTACTTC. Amino acids: CASSSDRGNEQYF.

The rearrangement uses TRBV4-1 and TRBJ1-2, with D maybe TRBD1 (5 bases). V lost 4 bases, J lost 8 bases, and 23 bases lay in between. Germline V lookup: CDR1 MGHRA, CDR2 YSYEKL. The CDR3 has 16 amino acids. The CDR3 loop reads CASSPQGERGLDGYTF. CDR3 bases: TGCGCCAGCAGCCCCCAAGGGGAAAGGGGACTCGACGGCTACACCTTC.

This chain joins TRBV5-8 and TRBJ2-5; 7 positions agree with TRBD1. The CDR3 totals 14 residues. The germline V gene encodes CDR1 SGHTS and CDR2 YDEGEE. Trimming took 3 bases from V and 5 from J; bases not matched to a gene: 7. This chain's CDR3 is CASSSMGQSETQYF. Written as DNA, the CDR3 is TGTGCCAGCAGCTCCATGGGACAGTCGGAGACCCAGTACTTC. The whole variable domain, remainder taken from reference TRBV5-8 and TRBJ2-5, is EAGVTQSPTHLIKTRGQQATLRCSPISGHTSVYWYQQALGLGLQFLLWYDEGEERNRGNFPPRFSGRQFPNYSSELNVNALELEDSALYLCASSSMGQSETQYFGPGTRLLVL.

The rearrangement uses TRBV19 and TRBJ1-1, with D tentatively TRBD1 (5 bases). V was shortened by 1 base and J by 1 base, with 7 bases between the two germline ends. Germline V gene sequence: CDR1 LNHDA, CDR2 SQIVND (reference sequence). The CDR3 spans 14 residues. CDR3 in amino acids: CASSIGQGNTEAFF. CDR3 bases: TGTGCCAGTAGTATAGGGCAGGGGAACACTGAAGCTTTCTTT.

V is TRBV7-2 and J is TRBJ2-2, with TRBD2 matching 13 bases. The CDR3 is 18 amino acids. The germline CDR1 and CDR2 sequences are SGHTA and FQGNSA. V gave up 7 bases and J gave up 3 bases; unmatched junction bases: 11. CDR3 amino acids: CASTLTSGGAFYTGELFF. The CDR3 DNA reads TGTGCCAGCACCCTAACTAGCGGGGGGGCCTTTTACACCGGGGAGCTGTTTTTT.

This chain links TRBV13 with TRBJ2-1, with 9 bases that match TRBD2. The CDR3 totals 16 residues. Germline CDR1 and CDR2: PRHDT and FYEKMQ (reference sequence). After removal of 5 bases from V and 4 bases from J, the junction contained 9 bases not matched to a gene. The CDR3 loop is CASSQYRTSVYNEQFF. For the CDR3, the DNA is TGTGCCAGCAGCCAGTATCGGACTAGCGTTTACAATGAGCAGTTCTTC.

This chain joins TRBV29-1 and TRBJ1-6; 10 bases map to TRBD1. The V and J ends lost 6 bases and 7 bases, in that order; junction bases with no gene match: 9. The germline CDR1 and CDR2 sequences are SQVTM and ANQGSEA. CDR3 size: 15 residues. In nucleotides, the CDR3 is TGCAGCGTCTTAACCGGGACAGGGGCGAATTCACCCCTCCACTTT. This sequence encodes CSVLTGTGANSPLHF.

The rearrangement uses TRBV4-1 and TRBJ1-1; 7 nucleotides align to TRBD1. This CDR3 is built from 16 residues. Trimming took 2 bases from V and 4 from J; bases not matched to a gene: 10. Germline CDR1 MGHRA, CDR2 YSYEKL. Here the CDR3 DNA reads TGCGCCAGCAGCCAATCAAGATTGGGACAGTCCACTGAAGCTTTCTTT. It is translated as CASSQSRLGQSTEAFF.

V usage is TRBV5-1 and J usage is TRBJ2-3, with TRBD2 matching over 8 bases. The length of the CDR3 is 16 residues. The junction had 5 bases not matched to a gene; V was cut back by 0 bases and J by 2 bases. The germline gives CDR1 SGHRS, CDR2 YFSETQ. This chain's CDR3 is CASSLAGLAATDTQYF. The CDR3 DNA sequence: TGCGCCAGCAGCTTGGCCGGACTAGCAGCCACAGATACGCAGTATTTT. Together with reference TRBV5-1 and TRBJ2-3, the CDR3 gives the full variable domain: KAGVTQTPRYLIKTRGQQVTLSCSPISGHRSVSWYQQTPGQGLQFLFEYFSETQRNKGNFPGRFSGRQFSNSRSEMNVSTLELGDSALYLCASSLAGLAATDTQYFGPGTRLTVL.

As DNA, the CDR3 is TGTGCCAGCAGCCAGCGGGGTCCCACCTACAATGAGCAGTTCTTC. Translated: CASSQRGPTYNEQFF. This rearrangement joins TRBV3-1 (or the pseudogene TRBV3-2) to TRBJ2-1; possible D gene TRBD2, 6 bases. The germline V gene encodes CDR1 LGHDT and CDR2 YNNKEL (reference sequence). V lost 3 bases, J lost 2 bases, and 11 bases lay in between. The CDR3 contains 15 residues.

The rearrangement joins TRBV19 to TRBJ2-7; TRBD1 matches 8 bases. The CDR3 has 14 amino acids. Trimming cost V 6 bases and J 3 bases; bases outside gene matches: 7. CDR1 and CDR2 (germline): LNHDA, SQIVND (reference sequence). Here the CDR3 reads CASSIPGQVYEQYF. CDR3 nucleotide sequence: TGTGCCAGTAGCATTCCGGGACAGGTCTACGAGCAGTACTTC.

The chain joins TRBV24-1 to TRBJ2-3; 9 nucleotides align to TRBD1. Unmatched junction bases numbered 6, after V lost 4 bases and J lost 5 bases. Germline V gives CDR1 KGHDR, CDR2 SFDVKD. The CDR3 extends over 15 amino acids. This CDR3 is CATSDPAGQGDTQYF. The DNA of the CDR3 is TGTGCCACCAGTGACCCGGCGGGACAGGGAGATACGCAGTATTTT.

The chain carries TRBV10-3 and TRBJ1-1; D is possibly TRBD1 (5 bases). CDR1 ENHRY and CDR2 SYGVKD come from the germline V gene. This CDR3 contains 14 residues. V dropped 3 bases and J dropped 5 bases, with 13 bases sitting between them. The CDR3 DNA reads as TGTGCCATCAGTGACCCCAGGGAGGGGACTGAAGCTTTCTTT. Translating gives CAISDPREGTEAFF.

This chain connects TRBV6-2 or TRBV6-3 to TRBJ2-7; TRBD2 might be the D (7 bases). Germline V lookup: CDR1 MNHEY, CDR2 SVGEGT. The CDR3 consists of 15 residues. V was cut by 5 bases and J by 5 bases, with 19 bases left in between. Written as DNA, the CDR3 is TGTGCCAGCAGTCACCCAGGGGCCCGGGAGGACGAGCAGTACTTC. Translating it yields CASSHPGAREDEQYF.

V and J are TRBV5-1 and TRBJ2-5; the match to TRBD2 covers 9 bases. V dropped 4 bases and J dropped 4; count of bases not matched to a gene: 8. Germline V gene sequence: CDR1 SGHRS, CDR2 YFSETQ. The CDR3 totals 15 residues. In nucleotides, the CDR3 is TGCGCCAGCAGCACATTAGCGGGGGTTGGAGAGACCCAGTACTTC. Protein product: CASSTLAGVGETQYF.

This chain uses TRBV12-5 with TRBJ2-3; D is unresolved. This CDR3 contains 14 residues. Trimming pared 1 base from V and 0 bases from J, leaving 5 bases between. The germline V gene encodes CDR1 LGHNT and CDR2 FRNRAP. CDR3: CASGLGASTDTQYF. DNA for the CDR3: TGTGCTAGTGGTTTGGGAGCAAGCACAGATACGCAGTATTTT. Supplemented by reference TRBV12-5 and TRBJ2-3, the full variable domain reads DARVTQTPRHKVTEMGQEVTMRCQPILGHNTVFWYRQTMMQGLELLAYFRNRAPLDDSGMPKDRFSAEMPDATLATLKIQPSEPRDSAVYFCASGLGASTDTQYFGPGTRLTVL.

The V call is TRBV11-2, the J call TRBJ2-3; D is perhaps TRBD2 (6 bases). The V end was cut by 5 bases, the J end by 4 bases, with 16 bases between. Germline V gene lookup returns CDR1 SGHAT and CDR2 FQNNGV. This CDR3 has 15 amino acids. CDR3 protein: CASSQNLAASDTQYF. As DNA, the CDR3 is TGTGCCAGCAGCCAGAACTTAGCGGCTTCAGATACGCAGTATTTT.

V and J are TRBV2 and TRBJ1-2, with no clear D. Germline V CDR1 and CDR2: SNHLY, FYNNEI. V was cut by 4 bases and J by 4 bases, with 10 bases left in between. CDR3 length: 13 residues. The DNA for the CDR3 is TGTGCCAGCAGTGGAGCGGAGGCCTATGGCTACACCTTC. Translated: CASSGAEAYGYTF.

The chain employs TRBV9 and TRBJ2-2, with D perhaps TRBD1 (5 bases). Germline CDR1 is SGDLS and CDR2 is YYNGEE. The CDR3 loop spans 16 amino acids. V was shortened by 3 bases and J by 3 bases, with 15 bases between the two germline ends. The CDR3: CASSARQTEHTGELFF. In nucleotides, the CDR3 is TGTGCCAGCAGCGCCCGACAGACCGAGCACACCGGGGAGCTGTTTTTT.

This chain links TRBV28 with TRBJ2-5; the match to TRBD1 covers 9 bases. J gave up 7 bases and V 5 bases, and 5 bases lay outside the gene matches. This CDR3 has 13 residues. CDR1 is MDHEN, CDR2 SYDVKM, per germline. The CDR3 loop reads CASSMTGGGTQYF. In DNA, the CDR3 is TGTGCCAGCAGTATGACAGGGGGAGGGACCCAGTACTTC.